This TCR beta chain stems from a study of shared clonotypes between healthy human individuals. Germline V CDR1 and CDR2: LGHNA, YSLEER. The length of the CDR3 is 15 residues. Trimming stripped 2 bases from V and 4 bases from J, with 12 bases between. Method: immunoSEQ multiplex PCR; TCRdb's copy keeps in-frame clones and lacks some. Altogether roughly 810,000 clones are present, 90% to 98% being singletons, with the ten largest covering around 0.25%. CD8 cells regarded as naive lacked CD45RO, were positively chosen for CCR7, and omitted terminally differentiated effector memory CD45RA+ cells. Recent vaccinations or acute infections were absent in the healthy HIV-negative adult donors.

The sequence came from a young man in good health. V and J are TRBV4-3 and TRBJ1-5; no clear D gene. Sequenced sample: naive CD8+ T cells sorted from blood. DNA for the CDR3: TGCGCCAGCAGCCAATTTTTGACACAAAATCAGCCCCAGCATTTT. It is translated as CASSQFLTQNQPQHF.